A selection of T cell receptor beta chains follows, all from one sample in a study of breast tumors, draining lymph nodes, adjacent tissues. TCRdb processed the multiplex PCR reads anew with MiXCR; each CDR3 protein has one entry. The table shows about 13,000 distinct CDR3 sequences, with around three fifths occurring only once. The sequencing sample was made of tumor-adjacent breast tissue. The source is a female donor with breast cancer. Some clones in this sample may be carry-over from other donors' samples. Each CDR3 is given with its conserved first and last residue. D genes are given only for firm matches. The size field is filled for only some rows; it gives once, few, many or a size class.

NA,TRBV27,TRBJ2-2,many,TGTGCCAGCAGTTTATCCAAGGGGGGCGGGGAGCTGTTTTTT,CASSLSKGGGELFF
TRBD2,TRBV20-1,TRBJ2-1,many,TGCAGTGCTAGCCCGGGGGGGAGCGGGAGTAGGAATGAGCAGTTCTTC,CSASPGGSGSRNEQFF
NA,TRBV6-5,TRBJ1-2,many,TGTGCCAGCAGTCACCGTCCCATACAGATTAACTATGGCTACACCTTC,CASSHRPIQINYGYTF
NA,TRBV15,TRBJ1-6,many,TGTGCCACCAGCAGAGGGGAGTTCAATTCACCCCTCCACTTT,CATSRGEFNSPLHF
NA,TRBV7-9,TRBJ2-7,NA,TGTGCCAGCAGCCAAGCAACAGAATACCACGAGCAGTACTTC,CASSQATEYHEQYF
NA,TRBV29-1,TRBJ1-2,NA,TGCAGCGTAAAAAGGGGTCAGAATGGCTACACCTTC,CSVKRGQNGYTF
NA,TRBV20-1,TRBJ1-2,NA,TGCAGTGCCATTAAGGCGCAGGTTCTCCCCTATGGCTACACCTTC,CSAIKAQVLPYGYTF
TRBD1,TRBV20-1,TRBJ1-2,NA,TGCAGTGCCGGGGACAGAAAACTCTATGGCTACACCTTC,CSAGDRKLYGYTF
NA,TRBV5-6,TRBJ1-5,NA,TGTGCCAGCAGCTTGGCCGCTCCGGAGGGGGGGAATCAGCCCCAGCATTTT,CASSLAAPEGGNQPQHF
NA,TRBV9,TRBJ2-1,NA,TGTGCCAGCAGCGTAGGAGGGACCTACAATGAGCAGTTCTTC,CASSVGGTYNEQFF